This is a list of T cell receptor beta chains from one sample in a study of blood T cell repertoires in COVID-19. Assay: immunoSEQ multiplex PCR; the TCRdb copy retains only in-frame clones and omits some. Found here are about 250,000 clones, 65% to 85% of them singletons; the top ten hold around 6%. The sequencing input was peripheral blood. Every receptor here comes from a man older than 75 with acute or convalescent COVID-19. Both conserved end residues are part of each CDR3. The D gene is left open where the match is weak. A clone size is listed for some rows: how often the clone was seen (once, few, many), or a class if it is expanded.

V: TRBV18; J: TRBJ1-1; size: few; D: .; DNA: TGTGCCAGCTCACCATCTCCCCAGGTAGGCACTGAAGCTTTCTTT; CDR3: CASSPSPQVGTEAFF
V: TRBV4-1; J: TRBJ1-1; size: .; D: .; DNA: TGCGCCAGCAGCCAAGAAGGAGGAATGAACACTGAAGCTTTCTTT; CDR3: CASSQEGGMNTEAFF
V: TRBV21-1; J: TRBJ1-1; size: .; D: .; DNA: TGTGCCAGCAGCGCCGGGGGGGGTGAAATTAAACCTGAGAACACTGAAGCTTTCTTT; CDR3: CASSAGGGEIKPENTEAFF
V: TRBV6-5; J: TRBJ2-2; size: .; D: TRBD1; DNA: TGTGCCAGCAGTTTGGCCGGGACAGAGTACACCGGGGAGCTGTTTTTT; CDR3: CASSLAGTEYTGELFF
V: TRBV3-1/TRBV3-2; J: TRBJ2-1; size: .; D: TRBD2; DNA: TGTGCCAGCAGCCAACCTTCGGCGGGACTAAAGAATGAGCAGTTCTTC; CDR3: CASSQPSAGLKNEQFF
V: TRBV12-2; J: TRBJ1-6; size: .; D: .; DNA: TGTGCAAGTCGCTCGCACAGGGGCCTAGGTTCCTATAATTCACCCCTCCACTTT; CDR3: CASRSHRGLGSYNSPLHF
V: TRBV24-1; J: TRBJ2-2; size: .; D: .; DNA: TGTGCCACCAAATCCGGAGTTGACACCGGGGAGCTGTTTTTT; CDR3: CATKSGVDTGELFF
V: TRBV5-1; J: TRBJ2-1; size: .; D: TRBD2; DNA: TGCGCCAGCAGCTTTTCTAGCGGAGTCTCCTACAATGAGCAGTTCTTC; CDR3: CASSFSSGVSYNEQFF
V: TRBV6-5; J: TRBJ2-2; size: once; D: .; DNA: TGTGCCAGCGGGGAACAGGGACGCGGCGGGGAGCTGTTTTTT; CDR3: CASGEQGRGGELFF
V: TRBV30; J: TRBJ2-7; size: .; D: TRBD1; DNA: TGTGCCTGGAGCGCGACAGGGGCCAGCTCCTACGAGCAGTACTTC; CDR3: CAWSATGASSYEQYF
V: TRBV7-8; J: TRBJ2-1; size: .; D: .; DNA: TGTGCCAGCAGCTTAGCGGGCATCTTCTCTTACAATGAGCAGTTCTTC; CDR3: CASSLAGIFSYNEQFF
V: TRBV3-1/TRBV3-2; J: TRBJ2-4; size: .; D: .; DNA: TGTGCCAGCGGCGGCGGCCTAGCCAAAAACATTCAGTACTTC; CDR3: CASGGGLAKNIQYF
V: TRBV10-2; J: TRBJ1-5; size: .; D: .; DNA: TGCGCCAGCAGTGAACAGGGTTCAAGCAATCAGCCCCAGCATTTT; CDR3: CASSEQGSSNQPQHF
V: TRBV30; J: TRBJ2-7; size: .; D: .; DNA: TGTGCCGTGATCGGGACATCGGGCGCCTACGAGCAGTACTTC; CDR3: CAVIGTSGAYEQYF
V: TRBV29-1; J: TRBJ1-5; size: few; D: TRBD1; DNA: TGCAGCGTTGAAGACGGGACAGGGGGTCAGCCCCAGCATTTT; CDR3: CSVEDGTGGQPQHF
V: TRBV5-1; J: TRBJ1-2; size: .; D: TRBD1; DNA: TGCGCCAGCAGCCTGACTGGGACAGGGGCCGGCTACACCTTC; CDR3: CASSLTGTGAGYTF
V: TRBV27; J: TRBJ2-2; size: .; D: .; DNA: TGTGCCAGCCGTTCCATCGGGGAGCTGTTTTTT; CDR3: CASRSIGELFF
V: TRBV18; J: TRBJ2-7; size: .; D: .; DNA: TGTGCCAGCTCACCAGCTGGGGGGTCCTACGAGCAGTACTTC; CDR3: CASSPAGGSYEQYF
V: TRBV15; J: TRBJ1-5; size: .; D: .; DNA: TGTGCCACCAGCAGAGGGGGCAGGGGCGGCAATCAGCCCCAGCATTTT; CDR3: CATSRGGRGGNQPQHF
V: TRBV28; J: TRBJ1-3; size: .; D: TRBD1; DNA: TGTGCCAGCAGTTTTTCCGTACAGGGGGAAAACACCATATATTTT; CDR3: CASSFSVQGENTIYF
V: TRBV28; J: TRBJ1-5; size: .; D: .; DNA: TGTGCCAGCAGTACGACAGCGATTGGGAGCAATCAGCCCCAGCATTTT; CDR3: CASSTTAIGSNQPQHF
V: TRBV18; J: TRBJ1-5; size: .; D: .; DNA: TGTGCCAGCTCACCAGGACGGGACAATCAGCCCCAGCATTTT; CDR3: CASSPGRDNQPQHF
V: TRBV2; J: TRBJ2-3; size: .; D: .; DNA: TGTGCCAGCAGTGAAGCGCTGGCGGGCACAGATACGCAGTATTTT; CDR3: CASSEALAGTDTQYF
V: TRBV18; J: TRBJ2-7; size: .; D: TRBD2; DNA: TGTGCCAGCTCACCACCAAGGACTAGCGGTTACGTGCAGTACTTC; CDR3: CASSPPRTSGYVQYF
V: TRBV19; J: TRBJ1-5; size: .; D: .; DNA: TGTGCCAGTTCCACTGAAAATAGCAATCAGCCCCAGCATTTT; CDR3: CASSTENSNQPQHF
V: TRBV2; J: TRBJ2-3; size: .; D: TRBD1; DNA: TGTGCCAGCAGTGAAGCGTATGGGGACAGGGCCCTAGATACGCAGTATTTT; CDR3: CASSEAYGDRALDTQYF
V: TRBV14; J: TRBJ1-2; size: .; D: .; DNA: TGTGCCAGCAGCCAAGTGGCAGGGTGGAATTACGGCTACACCTTC; CDR3: CASSQVAGWNYGYTF
V: TRBV5-1; J: TRBJ2-3; size: .; D: TRBD2; DNA: TGCGCCAGCAGCTATGGGGGGGAACAAGCGCAGTATTTT; CDR3: CASSYGGEQAQYF
V: TRBV2; J: TRBJ2-4; size: .; D: TRBD1; DNA: TGTGCCAGCAGGGGTACCGGGACAGGGGCTGGGGGTGCCAAAAACATTCAGTACTTC; CDR3: CASRGTGTGAGGAKNIQYF
V: TRBV11-2; J: TRBJ2-1; size: .; D: .; DNA: TGTGCCAGCAGCTTCAGGGGCTCCTACAATGAGCAGTTCTTC; CDR3: CASSFRGSYNEQFF